Sequencing of this T cell receptor (beta chain) was carried out in a study of T cell responses to AZD1222 COVID-19 vaccine. About the study: Whether given at about 4 or about 12 weeks, second doses were pooled.

The CDR3 extends over 12 amino acids. With 3 bases removed from V and 3 bases from J, the gap between germline ends came to 8 bases. Per germline, CDR1 DFQATT and CDR2 SNEGSKA (reference sequence). Some clones are missing from TCRdb's copy, which holds only in-frame ones; the method was immunoSEQ multiplex PCR. The data contain some 96,000 clones, approximately 91% of them singletons. This TCR was sampled from an adult in good health. Sequencing used peripheral blood, obtained on day 0 of AZD1222 vaccination. The chain carries TRBV20-1 and TRBJ1-1; D remains unclear. CDR3 region: CSASLRDTEAFF. The DNA of the CDR3 is TGCAGTGCTAGTTTGCGCGACACTGAAGCTTTCTTT.